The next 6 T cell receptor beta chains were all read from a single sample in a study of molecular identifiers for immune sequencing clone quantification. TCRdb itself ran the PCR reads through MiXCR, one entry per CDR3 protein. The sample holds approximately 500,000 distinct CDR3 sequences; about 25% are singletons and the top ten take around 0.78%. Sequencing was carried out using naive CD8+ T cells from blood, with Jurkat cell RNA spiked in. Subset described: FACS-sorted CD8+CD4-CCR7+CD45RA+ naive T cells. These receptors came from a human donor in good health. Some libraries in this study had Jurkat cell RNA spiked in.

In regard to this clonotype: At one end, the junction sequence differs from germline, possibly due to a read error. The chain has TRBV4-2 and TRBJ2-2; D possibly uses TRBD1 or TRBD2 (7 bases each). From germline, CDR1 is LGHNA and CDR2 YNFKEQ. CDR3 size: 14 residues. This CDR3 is CASSQGAGQGEVFF. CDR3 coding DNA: TGTGCCAGCAGCCAAGGAGCGGGGCAGGGGGAGGTGTTTTTT.

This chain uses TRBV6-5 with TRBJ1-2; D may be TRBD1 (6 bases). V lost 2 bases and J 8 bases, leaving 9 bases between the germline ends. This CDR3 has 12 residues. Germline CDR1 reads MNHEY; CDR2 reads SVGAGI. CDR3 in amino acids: CASSYGGGGYTF. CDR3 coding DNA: TGTGCCAGCAGTTACGGGGGCGGAGGCTACACCTTC.

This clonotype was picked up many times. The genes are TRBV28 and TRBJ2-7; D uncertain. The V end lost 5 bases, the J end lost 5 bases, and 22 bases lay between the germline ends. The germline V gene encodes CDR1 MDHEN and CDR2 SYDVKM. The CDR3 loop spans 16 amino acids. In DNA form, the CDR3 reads TGTGCCAGCAGTCCCCGATCGTCCCCCCGGGTGCACGAGCAGTACTTC. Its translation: CASSPRSSPRVHEQYF.

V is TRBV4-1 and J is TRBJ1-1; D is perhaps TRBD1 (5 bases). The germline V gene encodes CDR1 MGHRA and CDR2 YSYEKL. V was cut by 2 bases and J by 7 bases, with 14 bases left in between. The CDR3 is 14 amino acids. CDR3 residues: CASSQNEGQDEAFF. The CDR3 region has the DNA TGCGCCAGCAGCCAAAATGAGGGGCAGGATGAAGCTTTCTTT.

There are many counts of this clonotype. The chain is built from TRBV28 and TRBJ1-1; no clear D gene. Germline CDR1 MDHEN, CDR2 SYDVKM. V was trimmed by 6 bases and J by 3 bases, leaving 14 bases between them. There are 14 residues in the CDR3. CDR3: CASSRETDDTEAFF. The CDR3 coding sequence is TGTGCCAGCAGCCGAGAGACCGACGACACTGAAGCTTTCTTT.

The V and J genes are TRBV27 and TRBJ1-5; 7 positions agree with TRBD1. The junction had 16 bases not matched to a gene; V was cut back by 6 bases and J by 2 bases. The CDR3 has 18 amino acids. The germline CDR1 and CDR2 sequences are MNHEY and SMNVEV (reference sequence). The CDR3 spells CASSPLHRGRLGNQPQHF. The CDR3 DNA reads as TGTGCCAGCAGCCCCCTCCACAGGGGTCGGTTAGGCAATCAGCCCCAGCATTTT.